This note documents a single T cell receptor (beta chain) sequence. Produced via immunoSEQ multiplex PCR; TCRdb's table is partial and in-frame only. The sample contains roughly 43,000 clones, about 90% of which appear only once. This sample was taken from a study of blood T cell repertoires in COVID-19. The receptor's source is a human donor in a cohort sampled during active COVID-19. Sequences were obtained from peripheral blood.

In DNA, the CDR3 is TGTGCCAGCAGTTATTCCGGCGGGAGCTCCTACAATGAGCAGTTCTTC. Protein sequence: CASSYSGGSSYNEQFF. The V gene is TRBV6-5, the J gene TRBJ2-1; 7 nucleotides align to TRBD2. The germline V gene has CDR1 MNHEY and CDR2 SVGAGI. The CDR3 has 16 residues. J gave up 0 bases and V 3 bases, and 5 bases lay outside the gene matches.